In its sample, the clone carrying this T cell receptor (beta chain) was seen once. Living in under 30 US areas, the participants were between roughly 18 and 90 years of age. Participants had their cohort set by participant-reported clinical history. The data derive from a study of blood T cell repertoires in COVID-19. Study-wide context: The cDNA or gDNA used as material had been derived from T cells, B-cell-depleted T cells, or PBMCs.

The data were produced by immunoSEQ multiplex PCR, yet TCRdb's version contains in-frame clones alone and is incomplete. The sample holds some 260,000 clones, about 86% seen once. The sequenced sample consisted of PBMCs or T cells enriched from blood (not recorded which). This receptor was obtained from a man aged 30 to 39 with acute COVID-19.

The CDR3: CASTYTTGMSYGYTF. The DNA for the CDR3 is TGTGCCAGCACTTATACAACCGGGATGTCCTATGGCTACACCTTC. The chain recombines TRBV6-5 with TRBJ1-2; D is ambiguous. V was clipped by 7 bases and J by 4 bases, with 19 bases between them. Germline-derived CDR1 and CDR2 are MNHEY and SVGAGI. The CDR3 is 15 amino acids.